The TCR beta chain under discussion was sequenced for a study of cytomegalovirus exposure and HLA in healthy donors. Germline assignment: CDR1 MDHEN and CDR2 SYDVKM. V lost 5 bases and J lost 3, with 10 bases in between. This CDR3 spans 13 amino acids. The PCR employed 60 Vbeta primers together with 13 Jbeta primers. TCRdb's copy holds only in-frame clones and misses some; the assay was immunoSEQ multiplex PCR. Among roughly 120,000 clones listed, around 70% were seen once. Points on this clone: Its antigen remains unidentified.

General study findings and limits: Both high specificity and high sensitivity reportedly marked the classifier's diagnosis of cytomegalovirus status. CMV antigen specificity of three CMV-associated chains was confirmed in vitro.

The TCR sequence derives from a man in his forties in good health and CMV-seropositive. Material for sequencing was PBMCs. The chain carries TRBV28 and TRBJ1-1, with D perhaps matching TRBD1 (6 bases). CDR3 nucleotide sequence: TGTGCCAGCAGTCCTGACAGGTACACTGAAGCTTTCTTT. This sequence encodes CASSPDRYTEAFF.